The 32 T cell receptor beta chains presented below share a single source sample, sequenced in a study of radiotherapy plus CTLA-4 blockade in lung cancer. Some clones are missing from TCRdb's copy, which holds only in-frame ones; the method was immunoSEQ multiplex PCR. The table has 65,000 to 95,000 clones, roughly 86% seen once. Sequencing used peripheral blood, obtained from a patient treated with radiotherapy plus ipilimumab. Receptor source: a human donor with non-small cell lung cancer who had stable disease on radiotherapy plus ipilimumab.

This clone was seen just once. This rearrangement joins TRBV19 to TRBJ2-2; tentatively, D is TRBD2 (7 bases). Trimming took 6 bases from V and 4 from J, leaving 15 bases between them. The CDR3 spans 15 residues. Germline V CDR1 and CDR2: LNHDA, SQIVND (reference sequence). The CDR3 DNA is TGTGCCAGTAGACGACCAGGGGAGGGCACCGGGGAGCTGTTTTTT. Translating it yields CASRRPGEGTGELFF. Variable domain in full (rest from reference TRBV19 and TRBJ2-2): DGGITQSPKYLFRKEGQNVTLSCEQNLNHDAMYWYRQDPGQGLRLIYYSQIVNDFQKGDIAEGYSVSREKKESFPLTVTSAQKNPTAFYLCASRRPGEGTGELFFGEGSRLTVL.

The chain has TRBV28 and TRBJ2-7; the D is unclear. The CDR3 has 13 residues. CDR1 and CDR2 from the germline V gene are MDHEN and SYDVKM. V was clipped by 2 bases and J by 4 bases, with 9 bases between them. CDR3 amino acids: CASSLTPLYEQYF. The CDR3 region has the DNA TGTGCCAGCAGTTTAACCCCTCTGTACGAGCAGTACTTC.

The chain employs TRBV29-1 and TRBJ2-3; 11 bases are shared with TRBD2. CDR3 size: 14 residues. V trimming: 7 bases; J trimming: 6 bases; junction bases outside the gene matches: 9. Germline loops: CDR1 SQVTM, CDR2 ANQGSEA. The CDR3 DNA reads TGCAGCGGTGTAGCGGGAGGGCCAAGGGATACGCAGTATTTT. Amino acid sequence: CSGVAGGPRDTQYF.

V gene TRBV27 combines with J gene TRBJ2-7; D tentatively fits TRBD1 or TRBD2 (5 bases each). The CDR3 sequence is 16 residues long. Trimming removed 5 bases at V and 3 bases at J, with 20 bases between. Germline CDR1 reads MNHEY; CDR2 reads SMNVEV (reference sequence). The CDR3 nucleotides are TGTGCCAGCAGTATAGCCGGGACGAGGTTGGTCTACGAGCAGTACTTC. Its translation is CASSIAGTRLVYEQYF.

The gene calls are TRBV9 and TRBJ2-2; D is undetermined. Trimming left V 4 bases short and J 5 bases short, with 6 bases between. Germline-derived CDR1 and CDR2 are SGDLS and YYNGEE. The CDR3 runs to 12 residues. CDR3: CASSIQTGELFF. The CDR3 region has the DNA TGTGCCAGCAGCATCCAGACCGGGGAGCTGTTTTTT.

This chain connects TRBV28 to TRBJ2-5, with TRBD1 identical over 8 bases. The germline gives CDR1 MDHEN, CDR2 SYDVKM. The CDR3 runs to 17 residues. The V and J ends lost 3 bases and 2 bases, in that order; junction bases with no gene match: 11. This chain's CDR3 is CASSFGQGAGLQETQYF. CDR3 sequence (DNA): TGTGCCAGCAGTTTTGGTCAGGGGGCCGGATTGCAAGAGACCCAGTACTTC.

As DNA, the CDR3 is TGTGCCAGCAGCTTGGTACAGGGGAGCTACGAGCAGTACTTC. It encodes CASSLVQGSYEQYF. The chain carries TRBV5-4 and TRBJ2-7, with 7 bases identical to TRBD1. CDR3 length: 14 amino acids. Per germline, CDR1 SGHNT and CDR2 YYREEE (reference sequence). J gave up 3 bases and V 0 bases, and 3 bases lay outside the gene matches.

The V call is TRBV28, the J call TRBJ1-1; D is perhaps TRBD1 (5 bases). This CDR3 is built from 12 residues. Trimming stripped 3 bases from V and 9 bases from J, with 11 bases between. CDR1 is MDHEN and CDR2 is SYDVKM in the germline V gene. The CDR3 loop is CASSLEGLKAFF. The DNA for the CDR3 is TGTGCCAGCAGTTTGGAGGGACTGAAAGCTTTCTTT.

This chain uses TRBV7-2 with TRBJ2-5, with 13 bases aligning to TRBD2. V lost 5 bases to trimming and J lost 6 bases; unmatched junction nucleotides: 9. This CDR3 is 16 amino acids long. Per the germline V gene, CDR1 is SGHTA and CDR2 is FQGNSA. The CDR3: CASSLWTSGGGKTQYF. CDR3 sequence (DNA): TGTGCCAGCAGCCTCTGGACTAGCGGGGGTGGGAAGACCCAGTACTTC.

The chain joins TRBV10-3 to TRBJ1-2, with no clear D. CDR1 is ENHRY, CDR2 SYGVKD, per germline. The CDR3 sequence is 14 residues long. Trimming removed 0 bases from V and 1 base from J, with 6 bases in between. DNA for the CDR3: TGTGCCATCAGTGAGTCGTACAGTAACTATGGCTACACCTTC. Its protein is CAISESYSNYGYTF.

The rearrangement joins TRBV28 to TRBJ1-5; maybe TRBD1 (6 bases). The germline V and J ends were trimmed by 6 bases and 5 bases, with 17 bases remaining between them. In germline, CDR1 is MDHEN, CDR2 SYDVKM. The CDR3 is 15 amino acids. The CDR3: CASRQLRDIYQPQHF. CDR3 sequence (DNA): TGTGCCAGCAGACAATTAAGGGACATCTATCAGCCCCAGCATTTT.

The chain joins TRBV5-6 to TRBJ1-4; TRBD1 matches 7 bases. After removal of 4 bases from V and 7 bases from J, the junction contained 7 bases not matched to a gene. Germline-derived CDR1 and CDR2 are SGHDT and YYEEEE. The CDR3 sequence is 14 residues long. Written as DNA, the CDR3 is TGTGCCAGCAGCCTTGGACAGGTCGGTGAAAAACTGTTTTTT. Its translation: CASSLGQVGEKLFF.

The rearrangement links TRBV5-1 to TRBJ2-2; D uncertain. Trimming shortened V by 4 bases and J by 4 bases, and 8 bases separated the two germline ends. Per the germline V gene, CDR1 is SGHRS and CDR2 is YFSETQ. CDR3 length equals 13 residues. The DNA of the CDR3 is TGCGCCAGCAGCCTGTCCTCCACCGGGGAGCTGTTTTTT. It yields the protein CASSLSSTGELFF.

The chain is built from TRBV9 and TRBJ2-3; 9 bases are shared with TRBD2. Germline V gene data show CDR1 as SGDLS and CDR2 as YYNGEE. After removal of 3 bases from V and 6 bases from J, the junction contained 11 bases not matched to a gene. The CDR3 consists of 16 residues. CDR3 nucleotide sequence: TGTGCCAGCAGCGCCAGCGGGGGGTGGTTAGCTGATACGCAGTATTTT. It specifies CASSASGGWLADTQYF.

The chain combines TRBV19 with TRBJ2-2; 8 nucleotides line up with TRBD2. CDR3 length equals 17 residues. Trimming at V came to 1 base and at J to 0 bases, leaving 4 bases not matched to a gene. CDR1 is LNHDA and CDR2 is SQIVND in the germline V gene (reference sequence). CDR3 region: CASSIGGGPTNTGELFF. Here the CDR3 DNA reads TGTGCCAGTAGTATAGGCGGGGGGCCTACGAACACCGGGGAGCTGTTTTTT.

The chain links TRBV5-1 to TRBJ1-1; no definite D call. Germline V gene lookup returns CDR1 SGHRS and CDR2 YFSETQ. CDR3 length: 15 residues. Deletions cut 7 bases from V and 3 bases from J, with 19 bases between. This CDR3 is CASQLVVGSDTEAFF. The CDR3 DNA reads TGCGCCAGCCAGCTTGTTGTGGGGTCTGACACTGAAGCTTTCTTT.

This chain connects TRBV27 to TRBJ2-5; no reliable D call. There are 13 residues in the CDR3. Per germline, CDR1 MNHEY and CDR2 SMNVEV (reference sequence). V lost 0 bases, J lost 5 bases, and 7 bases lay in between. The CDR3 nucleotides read TGTGCCAGCAGTTTATCGAGTTTTGAGACCCAGTACTTC. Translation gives CASSLSSFETQYF.

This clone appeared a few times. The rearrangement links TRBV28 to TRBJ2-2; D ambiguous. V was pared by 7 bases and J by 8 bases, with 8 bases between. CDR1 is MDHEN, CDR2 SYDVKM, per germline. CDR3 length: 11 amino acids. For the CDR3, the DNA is TGTGCCAGCAAAGAGACAGGGGAGCTGTTTTTT. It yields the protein CASKETGELFF.

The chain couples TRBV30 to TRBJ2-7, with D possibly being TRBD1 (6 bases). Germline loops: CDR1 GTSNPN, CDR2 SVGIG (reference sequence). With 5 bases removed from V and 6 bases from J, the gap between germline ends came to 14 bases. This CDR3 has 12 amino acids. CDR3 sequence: CAWGSGVREQYF. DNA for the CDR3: TGTGCCTGGGGGTCAGGGGTACGCGAGCAGTACTTC.

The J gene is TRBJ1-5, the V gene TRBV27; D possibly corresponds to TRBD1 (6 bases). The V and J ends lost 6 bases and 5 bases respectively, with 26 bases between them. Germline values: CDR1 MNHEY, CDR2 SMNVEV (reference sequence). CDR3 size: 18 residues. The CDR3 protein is CASRPLLRAGGDHQPQHF. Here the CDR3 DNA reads TGTGCCAGCAGACCCCTTTTACGGGCCGGGGGCGATCATCAGCCCCAGCATTTT.

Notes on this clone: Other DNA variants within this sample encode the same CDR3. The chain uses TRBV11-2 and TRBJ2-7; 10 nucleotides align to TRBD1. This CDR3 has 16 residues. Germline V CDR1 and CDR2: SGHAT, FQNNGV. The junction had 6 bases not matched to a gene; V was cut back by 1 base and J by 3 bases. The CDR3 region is CASSLVGTGVDYEQYF. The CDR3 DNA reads TGTGCCAGCAGCTTAGTCGGGACAGGGGTGGACTACGAGCAGTACTTC. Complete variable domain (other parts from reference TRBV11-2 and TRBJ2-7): EAGVAQSPRYKIIEKRQSVAFWCNPISGHATLYWYQQILGQGPKLLIQFQNNGVVDDSQLPKDRFSAERLKGVDSTLKIQPAKLEDSAVYLCASSLVGTGVDYEQYFGPGTRLTVT.

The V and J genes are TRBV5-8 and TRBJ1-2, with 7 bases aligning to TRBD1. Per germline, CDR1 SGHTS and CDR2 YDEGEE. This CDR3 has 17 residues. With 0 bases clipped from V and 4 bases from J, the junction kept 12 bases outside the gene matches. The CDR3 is CASSLGLATGKGYGYTF. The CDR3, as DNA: TGTGCCAGCAGCTTGGGACTAGCGACAGGGAAGGGCTATGGCTACACCTTC.

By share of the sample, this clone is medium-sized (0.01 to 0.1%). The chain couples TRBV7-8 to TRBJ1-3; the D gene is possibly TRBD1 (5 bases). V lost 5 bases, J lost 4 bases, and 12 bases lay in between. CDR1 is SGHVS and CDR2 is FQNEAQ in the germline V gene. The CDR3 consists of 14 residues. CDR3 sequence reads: CASSRGTAGNTIYF. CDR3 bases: TGTGCCAGCAGCCGGGGGACGGCCGGAAACACCATATATTTT. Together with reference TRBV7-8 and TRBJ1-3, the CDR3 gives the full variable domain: GAGVSQSPRYKVAKRGQDVALRCDPISGHVSLFWYQQALGQGPEFLTYFQNEAQLDKSGLPSDRFFAERPEGSVSTLKIQRTQQEDSAVYLCASSRGTAGNTIYFGEGSWLTVV.

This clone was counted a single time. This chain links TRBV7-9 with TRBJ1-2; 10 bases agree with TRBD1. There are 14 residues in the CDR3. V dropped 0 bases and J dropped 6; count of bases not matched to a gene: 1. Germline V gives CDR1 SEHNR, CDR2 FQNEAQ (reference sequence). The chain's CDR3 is CASSLAGQGHGYTF. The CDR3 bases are TGTGCCAGCAGCTTAGCGGGACAGGGGCATGGCTACACCTTC.

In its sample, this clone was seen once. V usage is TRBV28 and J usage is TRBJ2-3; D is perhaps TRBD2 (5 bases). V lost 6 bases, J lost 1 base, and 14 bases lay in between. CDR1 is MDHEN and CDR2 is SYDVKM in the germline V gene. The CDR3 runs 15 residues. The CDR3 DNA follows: TGTGCCAGCAGAGTTGAGACTATGGGCACAGATACGCAGTATTTT. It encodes CASRVETMGTDTQYF.

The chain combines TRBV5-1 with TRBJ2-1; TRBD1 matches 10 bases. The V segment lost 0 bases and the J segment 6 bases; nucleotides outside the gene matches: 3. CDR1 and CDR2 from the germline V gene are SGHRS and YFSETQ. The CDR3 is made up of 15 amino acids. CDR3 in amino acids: CASSLARTGGNEQFF. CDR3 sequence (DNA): TGCGCCAGCAGCTTGGCCAGGACAGGGGGCAATGAGCAGTTCTTC.

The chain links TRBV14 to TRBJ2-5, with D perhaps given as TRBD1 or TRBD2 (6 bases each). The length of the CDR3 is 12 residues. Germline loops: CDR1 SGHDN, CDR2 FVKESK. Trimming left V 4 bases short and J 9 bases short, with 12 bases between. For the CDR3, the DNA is TGTGCCAGCAGCCCCGGGGGCGGGGCCCAGTACTTC. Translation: CASSPGGGAQYF.

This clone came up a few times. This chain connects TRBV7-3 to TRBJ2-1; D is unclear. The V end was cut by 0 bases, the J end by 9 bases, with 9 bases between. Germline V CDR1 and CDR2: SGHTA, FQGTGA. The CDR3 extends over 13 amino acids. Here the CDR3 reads CASSLTLVTEQFF. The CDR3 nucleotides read TGTGCCAGCAGCTTAACATTGGTTACTGAGCAGTTCTTC.

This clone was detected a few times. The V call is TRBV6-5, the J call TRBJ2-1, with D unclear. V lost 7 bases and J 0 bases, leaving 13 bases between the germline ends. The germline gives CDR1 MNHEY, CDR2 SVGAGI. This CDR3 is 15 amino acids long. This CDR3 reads CASKVGGSSYNEQFF. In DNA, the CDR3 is TGTGCCAGCAAAGTGGGCGGAAGCTCCTACAATGAGCAGTTCTTC.

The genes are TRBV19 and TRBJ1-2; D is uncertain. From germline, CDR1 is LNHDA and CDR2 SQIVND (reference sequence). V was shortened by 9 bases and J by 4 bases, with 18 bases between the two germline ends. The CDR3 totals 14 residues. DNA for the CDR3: TGTGCCAGCTTAGGCGGACTCTTGGGCTATGGCTACACCTTC. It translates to CASLGGLLGYGYTF.

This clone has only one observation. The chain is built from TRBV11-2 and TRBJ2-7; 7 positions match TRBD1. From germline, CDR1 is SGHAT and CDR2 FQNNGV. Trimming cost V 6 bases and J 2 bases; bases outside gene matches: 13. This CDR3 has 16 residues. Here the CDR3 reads CASRADRAPIAYEQYF. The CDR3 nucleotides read TGTGCCAGCAGGGCCGACAGGGCACCTATCGCCTACGAGCAGTACTTC.

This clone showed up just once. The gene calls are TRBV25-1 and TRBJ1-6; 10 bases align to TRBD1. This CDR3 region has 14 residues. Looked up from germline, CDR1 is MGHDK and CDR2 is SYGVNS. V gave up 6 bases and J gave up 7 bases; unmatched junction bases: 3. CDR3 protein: CASRGQGRNSPLHF. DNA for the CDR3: TGTGCCAGCAGGGGACAGGGGAGAAATTCACCCCTCCACTTT.